This T cell receptor (beta chain) was documented in a study of spatial heterogeneity in lung cancer. The time point is: sample taken at primary tumor resection. No cells were sorted before sequencing. The whole RNA sequenced was extracted from tumor, nontumor lung or frozen PBMC. TCRdb reprocessed the 5' RACE reads via MiXCR and lists one record per CDR3 protein. Of about 36,000 distinct CDR3 sequences listed, 4% to 6% are singletons. This clonotype was counted only a few times. This receptor was obtained from a female donor with early-stage non-small cell lung cancer. The sequenced sample was PBMCs, obtained at surgery.

This CDR3 is CASSSYPTGGIVAEAFF. For the CDR3, the DNA is TGTGCCAGCAGTAGCTATCCGACAGGGGGGATCGTTGCTGAAGCTTTCTTT. The chain carries TRBV6-6 and TRBJ1-1, with 9 positions matching TRBD1. The germline V gene encodes CDR1 MNHNY and CDR2 SVGAGI (reference sequence). Trimming removed 5 bases from V and 6 bases from J; junction bases left unmatched: 16. This CDR3 spans 17 amino acids.